The 5 T cell receptor beta chains below all came from one sample that was sequenced in a study of CD8 T cells in Susac syndrome (dated by TCRdb to between 2018 and 2021). The library was built by means of the immunoSEQ multiplex PCR assay. RNA was extracted using the RNeasy kit, and roughly 0.45 to 1 microgram was reverse transcribed with random hexamers. TCRdb reprocessing: public reads trimmed at Q25 with fastp, clones called with MiXCR, in-frame beta chains kept. Duplicate CDR3 protein sequences are folded into a single record with the most common DNA and genes. The sample includes 170,000 or so distinct CDR3 sequences, with 93% observed a single time. The ten top clones hold about 0.088% of the sample. The specimen sequenced was CD4+ T cells from PBMCs. Receptors originate from a human donor with multiple sclerosis.

The V gene is TRBV20-1, the J gene TRBJ2-3; maybe TRBD1 (6 bases). There are 13 residues in the CDR3. V was clipped by 7 bases and J by 1 base, with 12 bases between them. Germline values: CDR1 DFQATT, CDR2 SNEGSKA (reference sequence). CDR3 region: CSVSQGRTDTQYF. The CDR3 nucleotides read TGCAGTGTATCACAGGGACGCACAGATACGCAGTATTTT.

The chain employs TRBV20-1 and TRBJ2-7; D is ambiguous. The CDR3 totals 13 residues. From germline, CDR1 is DFQATT and CDR2 SNEGSKA (reference sequence). Trimming removed 3 bases from V and 0 bases from J, with 9 bases in between. This chain's CDR3 is CSARESSSYEQYF. The CDR3 nucleotides are TGCAGTGCTAGGGAATCGAGCTCCTACGAGCAGTACTTC.

The chain uses TRBV5-1 and TRBJ1-2; 10 nucleotides line up with TRBD1. This CDR3 comprises 14 residues. J gave up 5 bases and V 5 bases, and 6 bases lay outside the gene matches. The germline CDR1 and CDR2 sequences are SGHRS and YFSETQ. The CDR3 bases are TGCGCCAGCAGGGCCGGGACAGGGGAATATGGCTACACCTTC. Its translation is CASRAGTGEYGYTF.

The chain joins TRBV12-3 or TRBV12-4 to TRBJ2-3, with D possibly called TRBD1 or TRBD2 (5 bases each). Trimming removed 6 bases at V and 1 base at J, with 14 bases between. CDR3 length: 15 residues. CDR3 bases: TGTGCCAGCAGGTCCGACTTGGGGGGCACAGATACGCAGTATTTT. Translation: CASRSDLGGTDTQYF.

The chain couples TRBV12-5 to TRBJ2-1; TRBD2 agrees at 13 bases. CDR1 and CDR2 (germline): LGHNT, FRNRAP. Trimming cost V 6 bases and J 4 bases; bases outside gene matches: 3. The CDR3 consists of 15 residues. The DNA for the CDR3 is TGTGCTAGTGGCCTACTAGCGGGAGGGTACAATGAGCAGTTCTTC. As protein: CASGLLAGGYNEQFF. The full variable domain, its missing parts supplied by reference TRBV12-5 and TRBJ2-1, is DARVTQTPRHKVTEMGQEVTMRCQPILGHNTVFWYRQTMMQGLELLAYFRNRAPLDDSGMPKDRFSAEMPDATLATLKIQPSEPRDSAVYFCASGLLAGGYNEQFFGPGTRLTVL.